This is a list of T cell receptor beta chains from one sample in a study of blood T cell repertoires in COVID-19. Assay used: immunoSEQ multiplex PCR; TCRdb lists only in-frame clones, some missing. The repertoire includes around 100,000 clones, nearly 90% of them detected once, and around 3.3% sits in the top ten. Sequenced input: peripheral blood. The receptors here all came from a man aged 50 or older in a cohort sampled during active COVID-19. Each CDR3 is given with its conserved first and last residue. A D gene is named only where the DNA matches it firmly. The size of a clone is reported for some rows only, either as once, few or many, or as a class for expanded clones.

J gene,D gene,V gene,clone size,CDR3 DNA,CDR3 protein
TRBJ2-5,TRBD1,TRBV7-9,few,TGTGCCAGCAGCTCGCAAGACAGGGGATGGGAGACCCAGTACTTC,CASSSQDRGWETQYF
TRBJ2-1,TRBD2,TRBV3-1/TRBV3-2,NA,TGTGCCCCGATCCCGGGACTAGGGGACTACAATGAGCAGTTCTTC,CAPIPGLGDYNEQFF
TRBJ2-1,TRBD2,TRBV11-2,NA,TGTGCCAGCAGCTTAATAGGGAGGGGAGAGCAGTTCTTC,CASSLIGRGEQFF
TRBJ2-5,NA,TRBV3-1/TRBV3-2,NA,TGTGCCAGCAGCCAAGATCTCAGGGCCCAGTACTTC,CASSQDLRAQYF
TRBJ2-3,NA,TRBV7-3,few,TGTGCCAGCAGCTTAGGTCGAGAAACAGATACGCAGTATTTT,CASSLGRETDTQYF
TRBJ1-6,TRBD1,TRBV5-1,NA,TGCGCCAGCAGCTCGACAAGTGGGACAGGGGGCTCGCCCCTCCACTTT,CASSSTSGTGGSPLHF
TRBJ1-5,NA,TRBV2,NA,TGTGCCAGCAGGCAGGGACAATTTAGCAATCAGCCCCAGCATTTT,CASRQGQFSNQPQHF
TRBJ2-7,TRBD1,TRBV9,NA,TGTGCCAGCAGCGCAACAGGGGGGAGCTCCTACGAGCAGTACTTC,CASSATGGSSYEQYF
TRBJ2-3,TRBD2,TRBV15,NA,TGTGCCACCAGCAGAGAACTAGCGGGGCGGGGAGATACGCAGTATTTT,CATSRELAGRGDTQYF
TRBJ2-1,NA,TRBV10-3,NA,TGTGCCATCAGGCCTACCGGGGGCAATGAGCAGTTCTTC,CAIRPTGGNEQFF
TRBJ2-2,NA,TRBV29-1,once,TGCAGCGTCCAGGGTTTTGCCGGGGAGCTGTTTTTT,CSVQGFAGELFF
TRBJ1-5,NA,TRBV7-2,NA,TGTGCCAGCAGTGCTGGACAGAACAATCAGCCCCAGCATTTT,CASSAGQNNQPQHF
TRBJ1-2,NA,TRBV6-5,NA,TGTGCCAGCAGCCCAGCGGGGAGTGCCCTTGGCTACACCTTC,CASSPAGSALGYTF
TRBJ2-1,TRBD2,TRBV7-3,NA,TGTGCCAGCAGCTTATCACTAGCGACACAAGTGGGGGGGCAGTTCTTC,CASSLSLATQVGGQFF
TRBJ2-5,NA,TRBV6-5,few,TGTGCCAGCAGTCGGAGGCTTGCTGAGGGGACCCAGTACTTC,CASSRRLAEGTQYF
TRBJ2-7,NA,TRBV7-2,NA,TGTGCCAGCAGCTTAGCGCAGAAGAGGTGGCAGTACTTC,CASSLAQKRWQYF
TRBJ1-3,NA,TRBV19,once,TGTGCCAGTAGTATCTGGGGGGACGCTGGAAACACCATATATTTT,CASSIWGDAGNTIYF
TRBJ2-5,NA,TRBV7-9,NA,TGTGCCAGCAGCTTTAGAGTAGGGGCGAAAGAGACCCAGTACTTC,CASSFRVGAKETQYF
TRBJ2-7,TRBD1,TRBV3-1/TRBV3-2,once,TGTGCCAGCAGCCGGGGACAGGGCGTAGTTGGCGAGCAGTACTTC,CASSRGQGVVGEQYF
TRBJ1-4,TRBD1,TRBV7-9,NA,TGTGCCAGCAGCTTAGGGGACAGGGGAACTAATGAAAAACTGTTTTTT,CASSLGDRGTNEKLFF
TRBJ2-2,TRBD1,TRBV6-1,NA,TGTGCCAGCAGTGAATTCGCAGGGGGCACCGGGGAGCTGTTTTTT,CASSEFAGGTGELFF
TRBJ2-2,NA,TRBV2,NA,TGTGCCAGCACCCCAAGTTCTAAATCCGGGGAGCTGTTTTTT,CASTPSSKSGELFF
TRBJ1-1,NA,TRBV10-2,NA,TGCGCCAGCAGTCACCAGGGGCTGAACACTGAAGCTTTCTTT,CASSHQGLNTEAFF
TRBJ1-1,NA,TRBV5-1,NA,TGCGCCAGCACCTCGGGGGGACCCAGCACTGAAGCTTTCTTT,CASTSGGPSTEAFF
TRBJ1-2,TRBD1,TRBV28,NA,TGTGCCAGCAGCCACCGGGACAGGGTTAACGGCTACACCTTC,CASSHRDRVNGYTF
TRBJ2-3,TRBD1,TRBV7-3,NA,TGTGCCAGCAGCTTAACGCCAGGGGGTACTATAGATACGCAGTATTTT,CASSLTPGGTIDTQYF
TRBJ1-3,TRBD1,TRBV11-2,NA,TGTGCCAGCAGCGGACAGGGTAGGGGCTCTGGAAACACCATATATTTT,CASSGQGRGSGNTIYF
TRBJ2-4,NA,TRBV19,NA,TGTGCCAGTAGTCTAAGTCCAGGTTTTGCCAAAAACATTCAGTACTTC,CASSLSPGFAKNIQYF
TRBJ1-2,NA,TRBV5-1,NA,TGCGCCAGCAGCTTGCAGGGATCGGAGGGCTACACCTTC,CASSLQGSEGYTF
TRBJ1-2,NA,TRBV6-4,NA,TGTGCCAGCAGGCGGGGAGCTAACTATGGCTACACCTTC,CASRRGANYGYTF